A single sample gave rise to the 12 T cell receptor beta chains below, sequenced in a study of T cell responses to AZD1222 COVID-19 vaccine. This table comes from immunoSEQ multiplex PCR, and its TCRdb copy is limited to in-frame clones, with some not included. The table lists approximately 65,000 clones, over 60% of them singletons. The specimen comprised peripheral blood, sampled on day 0 of AZD1222 vaccination. These receptors all stem from an adult in good health.

V is TRBV7-3 and J is TRBJ2-1, with D perhaps given as TRBD1 or TRBD2 (6 bases each). In germline, CDR1 is SGHTA, CDR2 FQGTGA. V was trimmed by 2 bases and J by 8 bases, leaving 22 bases between them. CDR3 length: 17 residues. The CDR3 reads CASSLGTPGLLGHEQFF. The DNA for the CDR3 is TGTGCCAGCAGCTTAGGGACACCGGGACTCCTCGGTCATGAGCAGTTCTTC.

This clone was counted once. J is TRBJ1-6 and V is TRBV7-3; D is unclear. The germline V gene has CDR1 SGHTA and CDR2 FQGTGA. V lost 4 bases, J lost 7 bases, and 8 bases lay in between. The length of the CDR3 is 13 residues. Written as DNA, the CDR3 is TGTGCCAGCAGCTCTGAAGGGAATTCACCCCTCCACTTT. Amino acid sequence: CASSSEGNSPLHF.

The rearrangement links TRBV6-6 to TRBJ1-1; a weak D match, TRBD1 (6 bases). V was shortened by 4 bases and J by 1 base, with 13 bases between the two germline ends. This CDR3 has 15 amino acids. Looked up from germline, CDR1 is MNHNY and CDR2 is SVGAGI (reference sequence). The CDR3 nucleotides are TGTGCCAGCAGTTTTCTAAAGACAGGGAACACTGAAGCTTTCTTT. It encodes CASSFLKTGNTEAFF.

This clone occurred a few times. The chain carries TRBV21-1 and TRBJ2-7. TRBV21-1 is deemed a pseudogene. This CDR3 comprises 14 residues. The CDR3 region is CASSTRDRDYEQYF. CDR3 in DNA: TGTGCCAGCAGCACCCGGGACCGAGACTACGAGCAGTACTTC.

The chain has TRBV6-5 and TRBJ1-1; D remains unclear. Trimming pared 0 bases from V and 6 bases from J, leaving 17 bases between. The CDR3 runs 16 residues. The germline V gene encodes CDR1 MNHEY and CDR2 SVGAGI. CDR3 DNA sequence: TGTGCCAGCAGTTACTCGTTCGGACTATTTAATTCTGAAGCTTTCTTT. Residues: CASSYSFGLFNSEAFF.

In its sample, this clone was seen once. This chain joins TRBV7-8 and TRBJ1-2; D gene ambiguous. The CDR3 has 13 residues. Germline CDR1 and CDR2: SGHVS and FQNEAQ. Deletions cut 3 bases from V and 6 bases from J, with 11 bases between. The CDR3 is CASSFGLRDGYTF. In DNA, the CDR3 is TGTGCCAGCAGCTTTGGACTGAGGGATGGCTACACCTTC.

The chain has TRBV7-2 and TRBJ2-1, with D perhaps TRBD1 or TRBD2 (5 bases each). The CDR3 contains 13 residues. Germline V CDR1 and CDR2: SGHTA, FQGNSA. Trimming shortened V by 7 bases and J by 8 bases, and 15 bases separated the two germline ends. CDR3 region: CASTLDRGDEQFF. DNA for the CDR3: TGTGCCAGCACCCTTGACCGGGGCGATGAGCAGTTCTTC.

The chain couples TRBV5-6 to TRBJ1-1; D might be TRBD1 (6 bases). V was clipped by 1 base and J by 0 bases, with 16 bases between them. CDR3 length: 17 residues. Germline V lookup: CDR1 SGHDT, CDR2 YYEEEE. The CDR3 region has the DNA TGTGCCAGCAGCTTGCCCGGATCAGGGGACATGAACACTGAAGCTTTCTTT. Amino acid sequence: CASSLPGSGDMNTEAFF.

This clone was found a few times. The chain couples TRBV7-8 to TRBJ2-1, with D possibly being TRBD1 (5 bases). CDR1 and CDR2 (germline): SGHVS, FQNEAQ. The length of the CDR3 is 15 residues. The V and J ends lost 1 base and 0 bases respectively, with 7 bases between them. The CDR3 here is CASSLVDNSYNEQFF. As DNA, the CDR3 is TGTGCCAGCAGCTTAGTGGACAACTCCTACAATGAGCAGTTCTTC.

J is TRBJ1-1 and V is TRBV4-3; 7 nucleotides line up with TRBD1. After removal of 0 bases from V and 7 bases from J, the junction contained 2 bases not matched to a gene. The CDR3 runs 13 residues. The germline CDR1 and CDR2 sequences are LGHNA and YSLEER. CDR3 protein: CASSQDTGVEAFF. CDR3 bases: TGCGCCAGCAGCCAAGACACAGGGGTTGAAGCTTTCTTT.

The genes are TRBV6-5 and TRBJ2-7; D is possibly TRBD1 or TRBD2 (5 bases each). In germline, CDR1 is MNHEY, CDR2 SVGAGI. Trimming took 5 bases from V and 4 from J, leaving 9 bases between them. The CDR3 has 12 amino acids. CDR3: CASSLGRYEQYF. CDR3 coding DNA: TGTGCCAGCAGTCTGGGACGGTACGAGCAGTACTTC.

J is TRBJ1-1 and V is TRBV7-9; unclear D gene. The germline V and J ends were trimmed by 3 bases and 1 base, with 6 bases remaining between them. Germline V CDR1 and CDR2: SEHNR, FQNEAQ (reference sequence). The CDR3 is made up of 13 amino acids. Here the CDR3 reads CASSFGGNTEAFF. Written as DNA, the CDR3 is TGTGCCAGCAGCTTCGGCGGGAACACTGAAGCTTTCTTT.